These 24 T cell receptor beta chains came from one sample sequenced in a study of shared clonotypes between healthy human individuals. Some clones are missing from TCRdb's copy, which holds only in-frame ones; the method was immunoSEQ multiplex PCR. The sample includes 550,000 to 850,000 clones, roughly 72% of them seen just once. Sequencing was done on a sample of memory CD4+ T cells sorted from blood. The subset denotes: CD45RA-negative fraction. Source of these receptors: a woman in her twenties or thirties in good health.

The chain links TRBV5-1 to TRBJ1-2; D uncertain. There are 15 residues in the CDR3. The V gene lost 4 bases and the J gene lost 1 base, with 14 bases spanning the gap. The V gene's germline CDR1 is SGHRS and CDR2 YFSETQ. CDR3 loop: CASSITADFNYGYTF. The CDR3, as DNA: TGCGCCAGCAGCATTACCGCTGACTTTAACTATGGCTACACCTTC.

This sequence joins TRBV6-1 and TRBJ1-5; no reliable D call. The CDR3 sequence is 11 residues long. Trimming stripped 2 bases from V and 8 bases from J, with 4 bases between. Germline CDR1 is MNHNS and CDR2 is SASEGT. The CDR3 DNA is TGTGCCAGCAGTGAACGGGAGCCCCAGCATTTT. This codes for CASSEREPQHF.

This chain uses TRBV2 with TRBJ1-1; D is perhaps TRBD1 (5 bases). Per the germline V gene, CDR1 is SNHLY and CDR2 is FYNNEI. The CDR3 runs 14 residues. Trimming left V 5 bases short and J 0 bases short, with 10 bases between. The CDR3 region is CASSLGDLNTEAFF. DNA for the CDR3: TGTGCCAGCAGTCTAGGGGACCTGAACACTGAAGCTTTCTTT.

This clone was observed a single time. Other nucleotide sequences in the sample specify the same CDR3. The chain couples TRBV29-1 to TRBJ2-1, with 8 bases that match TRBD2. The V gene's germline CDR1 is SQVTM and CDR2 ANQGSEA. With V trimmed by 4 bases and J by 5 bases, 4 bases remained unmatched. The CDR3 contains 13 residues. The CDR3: CSVGLAGDNEQFF. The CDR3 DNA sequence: TGCAGCGTTGGGCTAGCGGGTGACAATGAGCAGTTCTTC.

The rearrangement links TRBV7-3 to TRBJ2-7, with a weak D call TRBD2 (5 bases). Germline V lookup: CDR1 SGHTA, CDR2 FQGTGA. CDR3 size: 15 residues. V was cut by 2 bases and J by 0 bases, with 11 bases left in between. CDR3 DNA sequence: TGTGCCAGCAGCTTAGATCGGGGAAGCTCCTACGAGCAGTACTTC. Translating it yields CASSLDRGSSYEQYF.

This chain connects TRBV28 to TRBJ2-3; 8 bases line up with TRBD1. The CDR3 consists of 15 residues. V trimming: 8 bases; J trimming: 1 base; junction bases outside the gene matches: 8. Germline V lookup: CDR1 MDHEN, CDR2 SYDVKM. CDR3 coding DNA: TGTGCCAGCGCCCTGGCACAGGGGGGCACAGATACGCAGTATTTT. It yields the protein CASALAQGGTDTQYF.

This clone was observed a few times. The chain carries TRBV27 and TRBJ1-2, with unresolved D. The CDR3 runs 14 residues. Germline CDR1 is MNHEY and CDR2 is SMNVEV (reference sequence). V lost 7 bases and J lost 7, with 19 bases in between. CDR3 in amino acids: CASTQVSGSGGYTF. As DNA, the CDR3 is TGTGCCAGCACCCAAGTTTCGGGTTCGGGTGGCTACACCTTC.

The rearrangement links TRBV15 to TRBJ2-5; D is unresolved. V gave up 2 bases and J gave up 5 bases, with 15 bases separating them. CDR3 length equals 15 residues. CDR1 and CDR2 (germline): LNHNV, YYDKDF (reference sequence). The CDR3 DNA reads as TGTGCCACCAGCAGATCAACGGGCGGTGGGGAGACCCAGTACTTC. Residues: CATSRSTGGGETQYF.

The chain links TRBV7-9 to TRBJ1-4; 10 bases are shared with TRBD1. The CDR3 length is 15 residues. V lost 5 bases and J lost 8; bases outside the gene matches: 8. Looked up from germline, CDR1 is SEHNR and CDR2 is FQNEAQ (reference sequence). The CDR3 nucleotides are TGTGCCAGCAGCCGCCGACAGGGGGCGGGGGAAAAACTGTTTTTT. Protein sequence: CASSRRQGAGEKLFF.

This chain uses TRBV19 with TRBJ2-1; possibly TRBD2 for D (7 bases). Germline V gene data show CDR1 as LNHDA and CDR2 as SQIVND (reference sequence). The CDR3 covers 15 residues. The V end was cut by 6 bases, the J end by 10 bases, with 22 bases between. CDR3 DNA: TGTGCCAGTAGGGGAGGGACACATTATATCGGGGAGCAGTTCTTC. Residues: CASRGGTHYIGEQFF.

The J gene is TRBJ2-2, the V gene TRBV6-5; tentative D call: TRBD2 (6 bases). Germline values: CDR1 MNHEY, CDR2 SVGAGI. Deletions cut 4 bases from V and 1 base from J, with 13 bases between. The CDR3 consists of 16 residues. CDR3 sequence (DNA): TGTGCCAGCAGTTCCCTTTGGGGGGTGAACACCGGGGAGCTGTTTTTT. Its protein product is CASSSLWGVNTGELFF.

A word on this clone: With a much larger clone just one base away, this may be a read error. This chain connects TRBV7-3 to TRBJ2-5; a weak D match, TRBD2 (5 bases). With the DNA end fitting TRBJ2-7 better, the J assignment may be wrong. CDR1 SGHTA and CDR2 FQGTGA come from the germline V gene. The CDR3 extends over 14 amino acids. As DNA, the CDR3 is TGTGCCAGCGGCTTAGCGCTTACAGCCTACGAGCAGTACTTC. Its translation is CASGLALTAYEQYF.

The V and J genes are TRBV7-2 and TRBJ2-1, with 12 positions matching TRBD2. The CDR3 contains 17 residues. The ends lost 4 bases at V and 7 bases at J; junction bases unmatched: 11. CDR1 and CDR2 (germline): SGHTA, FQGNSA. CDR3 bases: TGTGCCAGCAGCTCGTTAAGGGGACTAGCGGGTAGGAATGAGCAGTTCTTC. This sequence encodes CASSSLRGLAGRNEQFF. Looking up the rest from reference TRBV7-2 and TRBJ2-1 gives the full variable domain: GAGVSQSPSNKVTEKGKDVELRCDPISGHTALYWYRQSLGQGLEFLIYFQGNSAPDKSGLPSDRFSAERTGGSVSTLTIQRTQQEDSAVYLCASSSLRGLAGRNEQFFGPGTRLTVL.

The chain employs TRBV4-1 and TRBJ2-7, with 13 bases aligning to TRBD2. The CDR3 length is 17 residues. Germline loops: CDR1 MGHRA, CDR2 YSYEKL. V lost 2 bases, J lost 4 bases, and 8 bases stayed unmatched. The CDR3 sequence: CASSQSWTSGSRYEQYF. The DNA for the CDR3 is TGCGCCAGCAGCCAATCCTGGACTAGCGGGAGTCGTTACGAGCAGTACTTC.

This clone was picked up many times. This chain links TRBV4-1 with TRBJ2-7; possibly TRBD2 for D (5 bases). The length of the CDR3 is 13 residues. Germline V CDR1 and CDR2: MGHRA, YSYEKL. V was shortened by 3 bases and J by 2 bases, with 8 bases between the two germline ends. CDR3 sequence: CASSHVGAYEQYF. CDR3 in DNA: TGCGCCAGCAGCCATGTCGGGGCCTACGAGCAGTACTTC.

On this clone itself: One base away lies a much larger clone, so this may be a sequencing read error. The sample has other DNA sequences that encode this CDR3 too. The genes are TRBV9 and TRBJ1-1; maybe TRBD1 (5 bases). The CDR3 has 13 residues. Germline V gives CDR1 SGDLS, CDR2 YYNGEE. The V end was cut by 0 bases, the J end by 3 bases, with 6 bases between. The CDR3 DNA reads TGTGCCAGCAGCGTAGGAGGGGACACTGAAGCTTTCTTT. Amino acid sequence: CASSVGGDTEAFF.

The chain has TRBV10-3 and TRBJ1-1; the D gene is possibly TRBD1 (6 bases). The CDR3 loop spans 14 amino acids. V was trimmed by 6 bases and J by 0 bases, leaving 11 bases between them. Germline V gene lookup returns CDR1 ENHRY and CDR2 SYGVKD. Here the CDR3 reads CAIRSTGLNTEAFF. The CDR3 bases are TGTGCCATCAGGAGTACAGGGCTGAACACTGAAGCTTTCTTT.

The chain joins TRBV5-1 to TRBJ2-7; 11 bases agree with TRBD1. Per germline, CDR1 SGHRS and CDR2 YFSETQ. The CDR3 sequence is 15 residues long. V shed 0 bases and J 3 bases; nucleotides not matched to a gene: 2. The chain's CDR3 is CASSLAGTGGYEQYF. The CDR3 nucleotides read TGCGCCAGCAGCTTGGCCGGGACAGGGGGCTACGAGCAGTACTTC.

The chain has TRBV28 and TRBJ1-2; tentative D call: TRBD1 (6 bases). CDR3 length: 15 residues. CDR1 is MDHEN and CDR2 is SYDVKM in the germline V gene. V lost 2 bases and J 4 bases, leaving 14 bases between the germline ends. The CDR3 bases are TGTGCCAGCAGTTTACCCGAGGGAGGGGGCTATGGCTACACCTTC. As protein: CASSLPEGGGYGYTF.

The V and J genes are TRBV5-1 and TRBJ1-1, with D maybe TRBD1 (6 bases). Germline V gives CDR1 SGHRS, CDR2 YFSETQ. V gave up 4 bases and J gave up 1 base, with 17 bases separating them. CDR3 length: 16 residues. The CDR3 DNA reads TGCGCCAGCAGCAGCGAGGCAACAGGGCGGAACACTGAAGCTTTCTTT. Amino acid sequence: CASSSEATGRNTEAFF.

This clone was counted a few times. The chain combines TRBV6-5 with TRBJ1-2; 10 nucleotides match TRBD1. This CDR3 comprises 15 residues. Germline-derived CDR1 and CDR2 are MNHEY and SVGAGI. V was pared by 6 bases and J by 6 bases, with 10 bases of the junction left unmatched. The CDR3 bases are TGTGCCAGCAGGGACCCCGGGACAGGGGAAGATGGCTACACCTTC. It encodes CASRDPGTGEDGYTF.

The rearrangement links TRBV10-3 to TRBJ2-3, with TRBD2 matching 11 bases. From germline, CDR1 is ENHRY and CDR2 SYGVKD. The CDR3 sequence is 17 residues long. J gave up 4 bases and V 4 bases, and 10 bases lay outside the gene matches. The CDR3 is CAISGGLAGGLADTQYF. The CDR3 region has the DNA TGTGCCATCAGTGGGGGGCTAGCGGGAGGTTTAGCAGATACGCAGTATTTT.

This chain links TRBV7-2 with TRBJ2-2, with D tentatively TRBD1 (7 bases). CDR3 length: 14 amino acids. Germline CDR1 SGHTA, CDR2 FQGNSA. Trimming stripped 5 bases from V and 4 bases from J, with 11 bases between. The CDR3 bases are TGTGCCAGCAGCACCCAGGGGGGCACCGGGGAGCTGTTTTTT. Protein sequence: CASSTQGGTGELFF.

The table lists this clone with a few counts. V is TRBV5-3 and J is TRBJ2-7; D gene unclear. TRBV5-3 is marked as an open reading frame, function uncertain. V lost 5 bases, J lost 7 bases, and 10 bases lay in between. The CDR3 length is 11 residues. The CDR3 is CARSSIEEQYF. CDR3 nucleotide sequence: TGTGCCAGAAGTTCCATAGAAGAGCAGTACTTC.